Listed below are T cell receptor beta chains from one sample, sequenced in a study of blood T cells in healthy people across ages. One entry per CDR3 protein, called by TCRdb with MiXCR from the 5' RACE reads. The repertoire includes just over 800,000 distinct CDR3 sequences, approximately 67% of them detected once, and about a quarter sits in the top ten. Material: blood. These receptors were taken from a man aged 25 to 40 in good health. The conserved cysteine and the conserved F or W are not part of the CDR3 here.

TRBJ2-7,TRBV9,ASSVEGSYEQY
TRBJ2-5,TRBV6-2/TRBV6-3,ASHLVGDLQETQY
TRBJ2-2,TRBV7-3,ASSFGGGANTGELF
TRBJ2-7,TRBV4-3,ASSREDRFYEQY
TRBJ2-5,TRBV20-1,SSVGSETQY
TRBJ2-7,TRBV20-1,SARDRGGPYEQY
TRBJ1-6,TRBV6-2/TRBV6-3,ASSYSGQINSPLH
TRBJ1-4,TRBV20-1,SARDHPTNEKLV
TRBJ1-2,TRBV7-2,ASSLGWDRGLGYT
TRBJ1-4,TRBV7-9,ASSWDREGREKLF
TRBJ2-7,TRBV13,ASSHRDVSSYEQY
TRBJ2-1,TRBV12-5,ASGLGDEQF
TRBJ1-2,TRBV4-3,ASSQEDRVYGYT
TRBJ2-1,TRBV6-5,ASSYVRDKARHEQF
TRBJ2-3,TRBV29-1,SADSLKLENTQY
TRBJ2-3,TRBV5-1,ATKGQGADTQY
TRBJ2-2,TRBV6-2/TRBV6-3,ASTQRNTGELF
TRBJ2-7,TRBV20-1,SAVPGQGAYEQY
TRBJ2-3,TRBV20-1,SAGDRERRTDTQY
TRBJ2-6,TRBV12-3/TRBV12-4,ASSLSPGANVLT
TRBJ2-7,TRBV4-1,ASSTQWGHYEQY
NA,TRBV3-1,ASSPLARANEQY
TRBJ2-1,TRBV25-1,ASSPNMGRAKSGNNEQF
NA,TRBV7-9,ASSLLGFNEQY
TRBJ2-1,TRBV4-3,ASSQDLGTSSVNEQF
TRBJ1-2,TRBV9,ASSPRNTGFYGYT
TRBJ1-1,TRBV7-9,ASSLARGEHFEAF
TRBJ2-7,TRBV20-1,SARDSQIGTGEQY
NA,TRBV6-2/TRBV6-3,ASSQPGLAGKTQY
TRBJ2-4,TRBV5-4,ASSPKGVDIQY
TRBJ1-5,TRBV20-1,SARDIPRSNQPQH
TRBJ1-2,TRBV6-5,ASSSWTGGYGYT
TRBJ1-2,TRBV3-1,ASSRPGGGTYGYT
TRBJ2-1,TRBV9,ASSAGLAGGLHEQF
TRBJ2-5,TRBV27,ASSSLDQETQY
TRBJ1-5,TRBV20-1,SATVGRAFNQPQH
NA,TRBV9,ASSVGDRQHNEQY